A selection of T cell receptor beta chains follows, all from one sample in a study of patients and donors after allogeneic stem cell transplantation. In TCRdb, the RT-PCR reads were re-called with MiXCR into one record per CDR3 protein. This sample has roughly 960,000 distinct CDR3 sequences, with roughly 18% found just once. Sequenced material: blood, either unsorted or a sorted T cell fraction (not recorded which). These receptors all stem from a human donor who was either an allogeneic HSCT recipient or a stem cell or donor lymphocyte infusion donor (not recorded which). It is not recorded whose cells these are; they may come from a transplant donor. Both conserved end residues are part of each CDR3. The order of the fields is D gene, V gene, J gene, CDR3 protein. A D gene is named only where the DNA matches it firmly.

D gene: -
V gene: TRBV27
J gene: TRBJ1-1
CDR3 protein: CASSLLGIDTEAFF

D gene: -
V gene: TRBV2
J gene: TRBJ2-2
CDR3 protein: CASRETSVIGELFF

D gene: -
V gene: TRBV15
J gene: TRBJ2-7
CDR3 protein: CATSRNEGLSGLGEQYF

D gene: -
V gene: TRBV7-3
J gene: TRBJ1-2
CDR3 protein: CASSPGPGSYTF

D gene: -
V gene: TRBV9
J gene: TRBJ2-1
CDR3 protein: CASSVGLPLGEQFF

D gene: TRBD1
V gene: TRBV7-6
J gene: TRBJ2-1
CDR3 protein: CASSPGQGTNEQFF

D gene: -
V gene: TRBV6-2/TRBV6-3
J gene: TRBJ1-5
CDR3 protein: CASSYWAGGPDQPQHF

D gene: TRBD2
V gene: TRBV20-1
J gene: TRBJ2-1
CDR3 protein: CSVSSLTSGGPSYNEQFF

D gene: TRBD1
V gene: TRBV6-1
J gene: TRBJ1-1
CDR3 protein: CASSIQGRTEAFF

D gene: -
V gene: TRBV7-8
J gene: TRBJ2-7
CDR3 protein: CASSHQKQGLLHAYEQYF

D gene: -
V gene: TRBV4-2
J gene: TRBJ1-2
CDR3 protein: CASSQVGQGRAVDGYTF

D gene: -
V gene: TRBV12-3/TRBV12-4
J gene: TRBJ2-2
CDR3 protein: CASSIRTVGTGELFF

D gene: -
V gene: TRBV15
J gene: TRBJ1-2
CDR3 protein: CATSRDVKTGLNYGYTF

D gene: -
V gene: TRBV20-1
J gene: TRBJ2-2
CDR3 protein: CSATGLPGRELFF

D gene: -
V gene: TRBV20-1
J gene: TRBJ2-7
CDR3 protein: CSADFWGEGSYEQYF

D gene: TRBD1
V gene: TRBV20-1
J gene: TRBJ1-1
CDR3 protein: CSASQGINRGYSTEAFF

D gene: -
V gene: TRBV9
J gene: TRBJ2-1
CDR3 protein: CASTLGLSYNEQFF

D gene: TRBD1
V gene: TRBV7-2
J gene: TRBJ2-5
CDR3 protein: CASSLVPGGRWETQYF

D gene: TRBD1
V gene: TRBV30
J gene: TRBJ1-5
CDR3 protein: CAWSALGQGARQPQHF

D gene: -
V gene: TRBV12-3/TRBV12-4
J gene: TRBJ1-1
CDR3 protein: CASSLKTANTEAFF

D gene: TRBD2
V gene: TRBV12-3/TRBV12-4
J gene: TRBJ2-7
CDR3 protein: CASSLSGLAGASHEQYF

D gene: -
V gene: TRBV5-1
J gene: TRBJ2-5
CDR3 protein: CASSLGRVNIETQYF

D gene: TRBD2
V gene: TRBV3-1
J gene: TRBJ2-7
CDR3 protein: CASSQDSQGVGLAREQYF